Shown below are 29 T cell receptor beta chains from a single sample sequenced in a study of T cell clusters in autoimmune cytopenias. Multiplex touch-down PCR amplified TRB using TRB-A and TRB-B pools in one tube. TCRdb reanalyzed the multiplex PCR reads and collapses them to one entry per CDR3 protein, without DNA. Its clone listing holds fewer than 6,500 distinct CDR3 sequences. TRB was amplified from roughly 250 ng of peripheral blood genomic DNA per sample. The data were also submitted as part of a second study, on T cell repertoires in aging, cancer and after chemotherapy.

Material for sequencing was peripheral blood. The receptor source for this set is a human donor in good health.

The chain couples TRBV6-1 to TRBJ2-7. Germline loops: CDR1 MNHNS, CDR2 SASEGT. This CDR3 spans 13 amino acids. The CDR3 is CASSEAELYEQYF.

Its frequency marks this clonotype as medium-sized (0.01 to 0.1%). The chain couples TRBV29-1 to TRBJ2-2; TCRdb outputs TRBD1, but without DNA this stays unchecked. The CDR3 consists of 13 residues. The germline V gene encodes CDR1 SQVTM and CDR2 ANQGSEA. CDR3 region: CSVEGQGPGELFF.

J is TRBJ2-7 and V is TRBV19; TCRdb's D call of TRBD1 is untestable without DNA. CDR3 length equals 12 residues. Germline loops: CDR1 LNHDA, CDR2 SQIVND (reference sequence). The chain's CDR3 is CASSKTVGEQYF.

The V call is TRBV11-3, the J call TRBJ2-3; the TCRdb call, TRBD2, lacks DNA for checking. Germline assignment: CDR1 SGHNT and CDR2 YENEEA. The CDR3 extends over 15 amino acids. The CDR3 sequence: CASSRTSGGTDTQYF.

The chain uses TRBV6-2 or TRBV6-3 and TRBJ1-6; TCRdb's assignment of TRBD1 cannot be checked, as there is no DNA. The V gene's germline CDR1 is MNHEY and CDR2 SVGEGT. There are 14 residues in the CDR3. This CDR3 is CASGDREGNSPLHF.

The rearrangement uses TRBV19 and TRBJ2-7; no DNA is available, so the TRBD2 call from TCRdb remains unchecked. CDR3 length: 13 amino acids. Germline CDR1 is LNHDA and CDR2 is SQIVND (reference sequence). The CDR3 loop reads CASSPPGPYEQYF.

The V call is TRBV18, the J call TRBJ2-5; TCRdb calls TRBD1, which cannot be checked without DNA. Germline V gene data show CDR1 as KGHSH and CDR2 as LQKENI. The CDR3 has 15 amino acids. The CDR3 protein is CASSPPSRGRETQYF.

The rearrangement uses TRBV6-1 and TRBJ1-4; TCRdb indicates TRBD1, and absent DNA this call remains unverified. The CDR3 length is 14 residues. Germline V gives CDR1 MNHNS, CDR2 SASEGT. CDR3 sequence: CASKIRTGREKLFF.

This clonotype ranks as medium-sized in terms of frequency. The rearrangement joins TRBV18 to TRBJ2-1; the D call of TRBD1 rests on TCRdb alone, since no DNA is present to check it. Germline V gives CDR1 KGHSH, CDR2 LQKENI. The CDR3 sequence is 16 residues long. CDR3 in amino acids: CASSPSSGVGRNEQFF.

The chain recombines TRBV6-1 with TRBJ2-3. From germline, CDR1 is MNHNS and CDR2 SASEGT. CDR3 size: 16 residues. Here the CDR3 reads CASNHRTGYTHDTQYF.

The gene calls are TRBV19 and TRBJ1-1. This CDR3 region has 13 residues. The V gene's germline CDR1 is LNHDA and CDR2 SQIVND (reference sequence). This CDR3 is CASSNVGNTEAFF.

The J gene is TRBJ1-2, the V gene TRBV27; there is no DNA to check the TCRdb D call of TRBD1. Germline V lookup: CDR1 MNHEY, CDR2 SMNVEV (reference sequence). The CDR3 loop spans 17 amino acids. The CDR3 protein is CASSHPPEKIVRYGYTF.

The CDR3 sequence: CASAPGGLAGELFF. The chain couples TRBV6-6 to TRBJ2-2; the D gene TCRdb calls, TRBD1, cannot be checked with no DNA. The CDR3 has 14 residues. Germline CDR1 MNHNY, CDR2 SVGAGI (reference sequence).

V is TRBV6-1 and J is TRBJ2-7; the D call from TCRdb, TRBD1, cannot be confirmed without DNA. The CDR3 runs to 14 residues. CDR1 is MNHNS and CDR2 is SASEGT in the germline V gene. The CDR3: CASSESGGTYEQYF.

The V call is TRBV11-3, the J call TRBJ2-1. Germline values: CDR1 SGHNT, CDR2 YENEEA. The CDR3 is 15 residues long. The CDR3 reads CASSLGQGSYNEQFF.

CDR3 protein: CASRGQGSNQPQHF. The chain links TRBV21-1 to TRBJ1-5; absent DNA, TCRdb's TRBD1 call cannot be checked. TRBV21-1 represents a pseudogene. The CDR3 runs 14 residues.

By frequency, this clonotype registers medium-sized. CDR3 sequence reads: CASTLGAGQVSSPLHF. The chain joins TRBV13 to TRBJ1-6; TCRdb designates TRBD1, a call that cannot be tested without DNA. From germline, CDR1 is PRHDT and CDR2 FYEKMQ (reference sequence). The length of the CDR3 is 16 residues.

By frequency, this clonotype is medium-sized. V gene TRBV27 combines with J gene TRBJ1-2; TCRdb's assignment of TRBD1 cannot be checked, as there is no DNA. CDR3 length equals 16 residues. Germline V gene lookup returns CDR1 MNHEY and CDR2 SMNVEV (reference sequence). This CDR3 reads CASSLGSPPAGGGYTF.

This sequence joins TRBV5-3 and TRBJ1-6. TRBV5-3 qualifies as an ORF whose function is uncertain. The CDR3 loop spans 12 amino acids. Here the CDR3 reads CARSLWVWPLHF.

V usage is TRBV6-4 and J usage is TRBJ2-5; TCRdb's D gene call, TRBD2, goes unchecked for lack of DNA. The CDR3 length is 15 residues. Germline CDR1 and CDR2: MRHNA and SNTAGT. CDR3 loop: CASSDSRLGGHEQYF.

V usage is TRBV19 and J usage is TRBJ2-4. Germline V gene data show CDR1 as LNHDA and CDR2 as SQIVND (reference sequence). The CDR3 length is 15 residues. The CDR3: CASSIDMTWGNIQYF. The entire variable domain, with the rest obtained from reference TRBV19 and TRBJ2-4, is as follows: DGGITQSPKYLFRKEGQNVTLSCEQNLNHDAMYWYRQDPGQGLRLIYYSQIVNDFQKGDIAEGYSVSREKKESFPLTVTSAQKNPTAFYLCASSIDMTWGNIQYFGAGTRLSVL.

This clonotype is identified as medium-sized from frequency. This chain connects TRBV19 to TRBJ2-7; TCRdb's D call of TRBD1 is untestable without DNA. This CDR3 spans 14 amino acids. Germline V gene sequence: CDR1 LNHDA, CDR2 SQIVND (reference sequence). The CDR3 is CASTEGTGYYEQYF.

The chain uses TRBV19 and TRBJ2-3; TCRdb calls TRBD1, which cannot be checked without DNA. The V gene's germline CDR1 is LNHDA and CDR2 SQIVND (reference sequence). The CDR3 spans 15 residues. CDR3 region: CASSITGGRTDTQYF. The variable domain in full, completed from reference TRBV19 and TRBJ2-3, reads DGGITQSPKYLFRKEGQNVTLSCEQNLNHDAMYWYRQDPGQGLRLIYYSQIVNDFQKGDIAEGYSVSREKKESFPLTVTSAQKNPTAFYLCASSITGGRTDTQYFGPGTRLTVL.

V gene TRBV5-4 combines with J gene TRBJ1-2; TCRdb names TRBD1, which stays unverified in the absence of DNA. The CDR3 runs 15 residues. The germline V gene has CDR1 SGHNT and CDR2 YYREEE (reference sequence). CDR3 protein: CASSLARDRTYGYTF.

The chain recombines TRBV6-2 or TRBV6-3 with TRBJ1-2; lacking DNA, the TRBD1 call made by TCRdb goes unchecked. This CDR3 is built from 14 residues. Germline CDR1 is MNHEY and CDR2 is SVGEGT. CDR3 loop: CASSSDRGDYGYTF.

V and J are TRBV5-4 and TRBJ2-5; TCRdb picks TRBD1, but there is no DNA to check that call. There are 13 residues in the CDR3. The germline gives CDR1 SGHNT, CDR2 YYREEE (reference sequence). The CDR3 loop reads CASSFRREETQYF.

This chain connects TRBV6-5 to TRBJ1-5; absent DNA, TCRdb's TRBD1 call cannot be checked. The CDR3 has 14 amino acids. Per the germline V gene, CDR1 is MNHEY and CDR2 is SVGAGI. The CDR3 reads CASSYSIGVQPQHF.

The V call is TRBV27, the J call TRBJ2-1; the D gene TCRdb calls, TRBD1, cannot be checked with no DNA. Germline V gene lookup returns CDR1 MNHEY and CDR2 SMNVEV (reference sequence). The length of the CDR3 is 13 residues. CDR3 in amino acids: CASSWTGPNEQFF.

This chain joins TRBV6-1 and TRBJ1-2; lacking DNA, the TRBD1 call made by TCRdb goes unchecked. The germline CDR1 and CDR2 sequences are MNHNS and SASEGT. The CDR3 has 15 residues. CDR3 in amino acids: CASSEIAGSHYGYTF.